The 18 T cell receptor beta chains presented below share a single source sample, sequenced in a study of blood T cell repertoires in COVID-19. Profiled with immunoSEQ multiplex PCR; TCRdb holds only in-frame clones, not every one. The sample contains fewer than 250,000 clones, 75% to 85% of which appear only once. The sample consisted of peripheral blood. Receptors originate from a woman in her 70s with acute or convalescent COVID-19.

The chain employs TRBV19 and TRBJ1-4; D might be TRBD1 (6 bases). V was cut by 2 bases and J by 5 bases, with 6 bases left in between. CDR1 LNHDA and CDR2 SQIVND come from the germline V gene (reference sequence). The length of the CDR3 is 13 residues. CDR3 region: CASSITGNEKLFF. In nucleotides, the CDR3 is TGTGCCAGTAGTATAACAGGGAATGAAAAACTGTTTTTT.

The V gene is TRBV9, the J gene TRBJ2-1; 16 nucleotides match TRBD2. There are 18 residues in the CDR3. The germline V gene has CDR1 SGDLS and CDR2 YYNGEE. Germline trimming cut 3 bases from V and 0 bases from J; bases unmatched to any gene: 3. The CDR3 spells CASSAGLAGGSSYNEQFF. CDR3 coding DNA: TGTGCCAGCAGCGCGGGACTAGCGGGGGGGAGCTCCTACAATGAGCAGTTCTTC.

The chain recombines TRBV9 with TRBJ1-3, with D possibly matching TRBD1 (6 bases). CDR3 length: 16 residues. V was cut by 0 bases and J by 4 bases, with 14 bases left in between. Germline V gene sequence: CDR1 SGDLS, CDR2 YYNGEE. Here the CDR3 DNA reads TGTGCCAGCAGCGTAGCTTTGGACAGCTACGGAAACACCATATATTTT. Amino acids: CASSVALDSYGNTIYF.

The chain employs TRBV19 and TRBJ1-2; D is unresolved. This CDR3 region has 15 residues. The germline gives CDR1 LNHDA, CDR2 SQIVND (reference sequence). Trimming took off 1 base at V and 2 bases at J, with 11 bases between the two ends. CDR3 DNA: TGTGCCAGTAGTATAGGAGGCCTTAGCAACTATGGCTACACCTTC. Translating it yields CASSIGGLSNYGYTF.

This chain connects TRBV9 to TRBJ1-6; D unclear. CDR3 length: 16 residues. In germline, CDR1 is SGDLS, CDR2 YYNGEE. Trimming left V 0 bases short and J 2 bases short, with 9 bases between. The CDR3, as DNA: TGTGCCAGCAGCGTAGGCCCGGGAGCCTATAATTCACCCCTCCACTTT. Protein: CASSVGPGAYNSPLHF.

This chain uses TRBV6-2 or TRBV6-3 with TRBJ2-1, with no clear D. CDR1 is MNHEY and CDR2 is SVGEGT in the germline V gene. The CDR3 is made up of 11 amino acids. The V and J ends lost 6 bases and 9 bases respectively, with 9 bases between them. In DNA, the CDR3 is TGTGCCAGCAGCCAGCTCGTTGAGCAGTTCTTC. Translation gives CASSQLVEQFF.

This chain connects TRBV19 to TRBJ2-7; TRBD1 matches 9 bases. V trimming: 2 bases; J trimming: 4 bases; junction bases outside the gene matches: 6. This CDR3 comprises 15 residues. CDR1 is LNHDA, CDR2 SQIVND, per germline (reference sequence). The CDR3 DNA reads as TGTGCCAGTAGTATACGACAGGGGGAGTCTTACGAGCAGTACTTC. Translated: CASSIRQGESYEQYF.

The sample holds a few counts of this clone. Mismatch with germline at one junction end may stem from a read error. The CDR3 nucleotides read TGCGCCAGCAGCTTGGAGCGGGGCTCCCACAATGAGCAGTTCTTC. Translation gives CASSLERGSHNEQFF. This chain connects TRBV5-1 to TRBJ2-1, with 7 bases aligning to TRBD2. The germline V gene encodes CDR1 SGHRS and CDR2 YFSETQ. The CDR3 runs 15 residues. The whole variable domain, remainder taken from reference TRBV5-1 and TRBJ2-1, is KAGVTQTPRYLIKTRGQQVTLSCSPISGHRSVSWYQQTPGQGLQFLFEYFSETQRNKGNFPGRFSGRQFSNSRSEMNVSTLELGDSALYLCASSLERGSHNEQFFGPGTRLTVL.

This chain uses TRBV18 with TRBJ1-2; 11 bases are shared with TRBD1. The CDR3 runs 15 residues. V trimming: 5 bases; J trimming: 3 bases; junction bases outside the gene matches: 5. Germline CDR1 is KGHSH and CDR2 is LQKENI. The CDR3 region is CASSGTGQGDYGYTF. In nucleotides, the CDR3 is TGTGCCAGCTCAGGGACGGGACAGGGGGACTATGGCTACACCTTC.

The rearrangement uses TRBV10-3 and TRBJ1-1, with TRBD1 matching over 8 bases. Unmatched junction bases numbered 8, after V lost 10 bases and J lost 1 base. The CDR3 consists of 14 residues. Germline V gene data show CDR1 as ENHRY and CDR2 as SYGVKD. The CDR3 coding sequence is TGTGCCACCAAGGACAGGGAAAGGAACACTGAAGCTTTCTTT. Translating gives CATKDRERNTEAFF.

The chain links TRBV19 to TRBJ1-5; TRBD1 is a possible D gene (6 bases). This CDR3 contains 14 residues. Trimming cost V 5 bases and J 7 bases, with 15 bases left between them. Germline V gene sequence: CDR1 LNHDA, CDR2 SQIVND (reference sequence). CDR3 loop: CASSLQGGGQPQHF. For the CDR3, the DNA is TGTGCCAGTAGTCTTCAGGGAGGGGGACAGCCCCAGCATTTT.

This clone has ten or more counts. J is TRBJ1-1 and V is TRBV4-3, with D unclear. Trimming stripped 8 bases from V and 1 base from J, with 14 bases between. The CDR3 is made up of 14 amino acids. Germline values: CDR1 LGHNA, CDR2 YSLEER. The DNA for the CDR3 is TGCGCCAGCCGACGCGGCGGCGGGAACACTGAAGCTTTCTTT. Translation gives CASRRGGGNTEAFF.

This rearrangement joins TRBV3-1 (or the pseudogene TRBV3-2) to TRBJ2-3; D is undetermined. This CDR3 has 15 amino acids. The V and J ends lost 6 bases and 0 bases respectively, with 13 bases between them. Germline V CDR1 and CDR2: LGHDT, YNNKEL (reference sequence). CDR3: CASRSQVSSTDTQYF. CDR3 DNA sequence: TGTGCCAGCAGGTCCCAGGTATCTAGCACAGATACGCAGTATTTT.

This clone turned up a few times. V usage is TRBV18 and J usage is TRBJ1-1; maybe TRBD1 (6 bases). CDR1 is KGHSH and CDR2 is LQKENI in the germline V gene. Trimming shortened V by 8 bases and J by 2 bases, and 24 bases separated the two germline ends. This CDR3 has 17 amino acids. CDR3 in amino acids: CASHRLGSGHKNTEAFF. Here the CDR3 DNA reads TGTGCCAGCCATCGCCTGGGTTCGGGACATAAAAACACTGAAGCTTTCTTT.

This chain connects TRBV30 to TRBJ1-2; D unclear. Per the germline V gene, CDR1 is GTSNPN and CDR2 is SVGIG (reference sequence). V gave up 0 bases and J gave up 12 bases, with 11 bases separating them. This CDR3 spans 11 amino acids. CDR3 loop: CAWSVRYTNTF. The CDR3 DNA sequence: TGTGCCTGGAGTGTACGTTACACTAACACCTTC.

The chain uses TRBV7-2 and TRBJ2-1; D gene ambiguous. Germline V CDR1 and CDR2: SGHTA, FQGNSA. Trimming stripped 1 base from V and 6 bases from J, with 13 bases between. The CDR3 totals 15 residues. This CDR3 reads CASSLESTSRNEQFF. In DNA form, the CDR3 reads TGTGCCAGCAGCTTAGAGTCCACTTCCCGCAATGAGCAGTTCTTC.

The rearrangement links TRBV27 to TRBJ2-3; D may be TRBD2 (6 bases). This CDR3 is 15 amino acids long. Trimming stripped 5 bases from V and 3 bases from J, with 15 bases between. CDR1 and CDR2 from the germline V gene are MNHEY and SMNVEV (reference sequence). CDR3 region: CASSTSRGLTDTQYF. CDR3 in DNA: TGTGCCAGCAGTACCTCCAGAGGACTAACAGATACGCAGTATTTT.

This clone was seen only once. The chain joins TRBV6-6 to TRBJ1-5; D is perhaps TRBD1 (5 bases). The CDR3 sequence is 15 residues long. Germline V CDR1 and CDR2: MNHNY, SVGAGI (reference sequence). The V and J ends lost 6 bases and 0 bases respectively, with 12 bases between them. In nucleotides, the CDR3 is TGTGCCAGCAGCGCAGGGCACCATAGCAATCAGCCCCAGCATTTT. Translated, it gives CASSAGHHSNQPQHF.